Included here is one TCR beta chain sequence, with context. Patients from Seattle were sampled longitudinally, starting during active infection. Authors' data handling: The authors estimated nucleated cell counts from reference gene primer amplification. Measured with immunoSEQ multiplex PCR; TCRdb has only the in-frame clones, and not every one. That table is the source of V, J and clone size, and D and trimming were worked out from the DNA. Of around 290,000 clones listed, around 88% are singletons. These data come from a study of blood T cell repertoires in COVID-19. This receptor was identified in a woman in her 70s with COVID-19, enrolled during active disease. The sample taken for sequencing was peripheral blood.

CDR3 sequence reads: CASSESRGLGYTF. Written as DNA, the CDR3 is TGTGCCAGCAGTGAATCGAGAGGGCTTGGCTACACCTTC. The gene calls are TRBV6-1 and TRBJ1-2; the D is unclear. V lost 2 bases, J lost 7 bases, and 11 bases lay in between. Germline assignment: CDR1 MNHNS and CDR2 SASEGT. The CDR3 contains 13 residues.